This TCR beta chain is from a study of identical twins. This clonotype was observed a handful of times. A much larger clonotype is one base distant, so this may be a read error. CDR3 length: 11 residues. The V and J ends lost 6 bases and 9 bases respectively, with 9 bases between them. MiXCR was run by TCRdb on the 5' RACE reads, yielding one entry per CDR3 protein. The repertoire holds around 510,000 distinct CDR3 sequences, with 13% to 15% as singletons. These data also formed part of another study, on yellow fever vaccine responses in identical twins.

The source of this sequence is a woman aged 18-35 years in good health. The material sequenced was CD4+ T cells sorted from blood. V and J are TRBV12-3 or TRBV12-4 and TRBJ2-1, with a tentative D call TRBD2 (6 bases). The CDR3 DNA reads TGTGCCAGCAGCCGGGGGATTGAGCAGTTCTTC. It yields the protein CASSRGIEQFF.